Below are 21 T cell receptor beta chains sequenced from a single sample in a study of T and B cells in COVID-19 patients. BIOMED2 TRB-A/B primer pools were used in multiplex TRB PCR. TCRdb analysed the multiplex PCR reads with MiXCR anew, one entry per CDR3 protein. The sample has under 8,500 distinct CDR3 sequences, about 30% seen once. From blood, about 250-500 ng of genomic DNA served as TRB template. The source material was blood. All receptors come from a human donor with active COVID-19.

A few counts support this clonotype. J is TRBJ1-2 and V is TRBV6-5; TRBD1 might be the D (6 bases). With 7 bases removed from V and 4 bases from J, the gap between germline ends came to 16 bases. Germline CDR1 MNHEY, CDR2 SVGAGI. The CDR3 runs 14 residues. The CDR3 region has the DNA TGTGCCAGCAAATCGAGCAGGGGTATCTATGGCTACACCTTC. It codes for CASKSSRGIYGYTF.

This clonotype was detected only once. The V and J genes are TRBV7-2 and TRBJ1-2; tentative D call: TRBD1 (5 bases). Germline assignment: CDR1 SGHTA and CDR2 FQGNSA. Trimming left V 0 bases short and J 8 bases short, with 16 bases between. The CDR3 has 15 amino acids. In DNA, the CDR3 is TGTGCCAGCAGCTTAGCGGGGGTAGGGAAACGCGGCTACACCTTC. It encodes CASSLAGVGKRGYTF.

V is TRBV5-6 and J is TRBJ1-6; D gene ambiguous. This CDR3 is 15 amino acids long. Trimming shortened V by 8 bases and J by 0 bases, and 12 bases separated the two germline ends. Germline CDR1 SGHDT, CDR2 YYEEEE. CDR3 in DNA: TGTGCCAGTCAGGCACGGGGCTCCTATAATTCACCCCTCCACTTT. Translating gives CASQARGSYNSPLHF.

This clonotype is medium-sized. Here the CDR3 reads CASSLDYREQFF. CDR3 bases: TGTGCCAGCAGCTTAGACTACCGAGAGCAGTTCTTC. The J gene is TRBJ2-1, the V gene TRBV7-6; D is unresolved. The CDR3 contains 12 residues. The germline gives CDR1 SGHVS, CDR2 FNYEAQ. The germline V and J ends were trimmed by 1 base and 10 bases, with 8 bases remaining between them.

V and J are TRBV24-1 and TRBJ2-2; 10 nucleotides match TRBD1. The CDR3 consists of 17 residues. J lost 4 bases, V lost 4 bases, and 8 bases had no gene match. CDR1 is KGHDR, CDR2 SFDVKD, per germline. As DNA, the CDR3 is TGTGCCACCAGTGAGGAGGACAGGGGGGCTTCCACCGGGGAGCTGTTTTTT. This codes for CATSEEDRGASTGELFF.

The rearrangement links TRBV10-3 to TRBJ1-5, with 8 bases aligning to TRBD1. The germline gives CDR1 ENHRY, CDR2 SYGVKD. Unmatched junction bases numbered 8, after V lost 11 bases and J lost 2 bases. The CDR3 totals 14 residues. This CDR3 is CASSSGQGNQPQHF. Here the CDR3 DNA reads TGTGCCTCGAGTTCGGGACAGGGCAATCAGCCCCAGCATTTT.

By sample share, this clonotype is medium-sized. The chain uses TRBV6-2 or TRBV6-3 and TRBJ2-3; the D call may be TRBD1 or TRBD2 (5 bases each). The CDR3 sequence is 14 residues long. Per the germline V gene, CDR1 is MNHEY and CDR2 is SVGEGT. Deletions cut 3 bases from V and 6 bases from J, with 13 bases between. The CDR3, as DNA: TGTGCCAGCAGTTATTGGGACCCCAACGATACGCAGTATTTT. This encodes CASSYWDPNDTQYF.

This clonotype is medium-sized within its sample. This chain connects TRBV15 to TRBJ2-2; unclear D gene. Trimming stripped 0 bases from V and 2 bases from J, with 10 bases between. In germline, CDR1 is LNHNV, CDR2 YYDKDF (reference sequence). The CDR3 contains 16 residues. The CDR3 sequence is CATSRDSTANTGELFF. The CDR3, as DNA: TGTGCCACCAGCAGAGATTCCACGGCAAACACCGGGGAGCTGTTTTTT.

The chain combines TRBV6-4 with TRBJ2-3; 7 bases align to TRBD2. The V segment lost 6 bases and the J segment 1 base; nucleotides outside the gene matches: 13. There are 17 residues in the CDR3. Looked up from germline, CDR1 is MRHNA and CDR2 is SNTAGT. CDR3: CASRNAGDPLGTDTQYF. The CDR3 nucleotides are TGTGCCAGCAGAAACGCGGGGGACCCTCTTGGCACAGATACGCAGTATTTT.

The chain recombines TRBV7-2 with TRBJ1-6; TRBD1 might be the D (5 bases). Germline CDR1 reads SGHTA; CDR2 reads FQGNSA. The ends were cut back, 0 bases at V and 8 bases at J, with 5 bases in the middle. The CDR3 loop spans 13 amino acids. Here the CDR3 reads CASSLAGDSPLHF. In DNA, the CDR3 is TGTGCCAGCAGCTTAGCGGGGGATTCACCCCTCCACTTT.

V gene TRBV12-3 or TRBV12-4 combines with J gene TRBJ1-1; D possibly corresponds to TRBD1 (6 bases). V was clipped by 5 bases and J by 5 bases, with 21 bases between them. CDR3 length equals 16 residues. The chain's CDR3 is CASSASRGAGWTEAFF. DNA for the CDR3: TGTGCCAGCAGTGCGTCTCGGGGGGCAGGGTGGACTGAAGCTTTCTTT.

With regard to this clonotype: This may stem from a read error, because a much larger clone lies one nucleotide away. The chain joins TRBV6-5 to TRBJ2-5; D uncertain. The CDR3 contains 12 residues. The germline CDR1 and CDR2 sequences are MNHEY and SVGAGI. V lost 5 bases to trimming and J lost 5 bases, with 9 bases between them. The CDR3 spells CASSGQVETQYF. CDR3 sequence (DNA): TGTGCCAGCAGTGGTCAGGTGGAGACCCAGTACTTC.

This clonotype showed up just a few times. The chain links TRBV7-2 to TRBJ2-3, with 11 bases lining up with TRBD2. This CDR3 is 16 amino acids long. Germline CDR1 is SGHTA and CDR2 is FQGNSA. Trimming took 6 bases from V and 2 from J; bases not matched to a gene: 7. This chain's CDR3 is CASSLLAGGPTDTQYF. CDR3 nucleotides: TGTGCCAGCAGTTTATTAGCGGGGGGGCCCACAGATACGCAGTATTTT.

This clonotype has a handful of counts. The CDR3: CASRPTGGRETQYF. The CDR3 region has the DNA TGTGCCAGTAGGCCGACAGGGGGCCGAGAGACCCAGTACTTC. V usage is TRBV19 and J usage is TRBJ2-5; 10 nucleotides align to TRBD1. The V and J ends lost 6 bases and 4 bases, in that order; junction bases with no gene match: 5. The CDR3 is 14 amino acids. Germline V CDR1 and CDR2: LNHDA, SQIVND (reference sequence). The variable domain in full, completed from reference TRBV19 and TRBJ2-5, reads DGGITQSPKYLFRKEGQNVTLSCEQNLNHDAMYWYRQDPGQGLRLIYYSQIVNDFQKGDIAEGYSVSREKKESFPLTVTSAQKNPTAFYLCASRPTGGRETQYFGPGTRLLVL.

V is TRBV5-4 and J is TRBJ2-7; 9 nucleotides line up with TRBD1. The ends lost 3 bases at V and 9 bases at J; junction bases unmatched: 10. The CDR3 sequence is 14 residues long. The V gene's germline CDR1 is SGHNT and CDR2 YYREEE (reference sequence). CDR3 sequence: CASSSGQGREGQYV. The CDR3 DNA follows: TGTGCCAGCAGCTCCGGACAGGGGAGGGAAGGGCAGTACGTC.

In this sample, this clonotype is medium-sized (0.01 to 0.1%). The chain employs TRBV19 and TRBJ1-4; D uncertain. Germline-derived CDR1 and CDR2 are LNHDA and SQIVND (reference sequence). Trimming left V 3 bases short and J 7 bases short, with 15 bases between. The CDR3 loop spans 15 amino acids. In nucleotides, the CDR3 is TGTGCCAGTAGTATGAGGATCCTAGGAGGTGAAAAACTGTTTTTT. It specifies CASSMRILGGEKLFF.

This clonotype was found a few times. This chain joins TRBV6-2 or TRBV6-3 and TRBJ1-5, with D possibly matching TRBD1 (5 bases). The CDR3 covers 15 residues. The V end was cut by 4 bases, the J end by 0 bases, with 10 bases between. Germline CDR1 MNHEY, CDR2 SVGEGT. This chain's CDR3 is CASSLTDYSNQPQHF. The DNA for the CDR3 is TGTGCCAGCAGTTTGACAGATTATAGCAATCAGCCCCAGCATTTT.

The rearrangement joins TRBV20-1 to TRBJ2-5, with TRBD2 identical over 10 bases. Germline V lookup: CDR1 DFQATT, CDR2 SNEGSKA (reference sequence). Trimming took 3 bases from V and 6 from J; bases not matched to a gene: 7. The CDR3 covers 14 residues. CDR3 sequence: CSASHLAGVKTQYF. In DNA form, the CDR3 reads TGCAGTGCTAGCCATCTAGCGGGGGTGAAGACCCAGTACTTC.

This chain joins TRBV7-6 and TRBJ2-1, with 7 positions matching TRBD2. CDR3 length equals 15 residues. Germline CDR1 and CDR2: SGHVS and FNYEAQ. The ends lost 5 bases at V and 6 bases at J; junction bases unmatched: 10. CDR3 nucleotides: TGTGCCAGCAGCCCAAGGACTAGGAGTGCCAATGAGCAGTTCTTC. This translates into CASSPRTRSANEQFF.

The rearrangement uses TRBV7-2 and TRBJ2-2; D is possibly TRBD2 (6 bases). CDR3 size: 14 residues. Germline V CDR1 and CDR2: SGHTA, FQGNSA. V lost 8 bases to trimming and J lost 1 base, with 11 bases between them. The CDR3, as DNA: TGTGCCAGCTCCCGGGGACTGAACACCGGGGAGCTGTTTTTT. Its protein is CASSRGLNTGELFF.

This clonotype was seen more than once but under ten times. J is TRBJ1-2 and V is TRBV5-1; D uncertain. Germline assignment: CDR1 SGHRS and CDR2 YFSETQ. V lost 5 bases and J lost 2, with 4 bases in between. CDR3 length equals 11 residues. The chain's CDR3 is CASRTNYGYTF. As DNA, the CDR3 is TGCGCCAGCAGAACGAACTATGGCTACACCTTC.